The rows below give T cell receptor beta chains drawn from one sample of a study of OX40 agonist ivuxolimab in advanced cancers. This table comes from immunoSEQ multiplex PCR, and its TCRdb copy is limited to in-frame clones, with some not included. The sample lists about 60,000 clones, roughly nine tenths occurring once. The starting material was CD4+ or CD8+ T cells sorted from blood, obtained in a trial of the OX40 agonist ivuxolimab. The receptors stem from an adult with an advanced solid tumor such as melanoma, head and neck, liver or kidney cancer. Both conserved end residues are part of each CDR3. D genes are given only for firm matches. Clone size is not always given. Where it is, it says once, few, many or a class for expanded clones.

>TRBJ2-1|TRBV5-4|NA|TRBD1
CASSLGTGNYNEQFF
TGTGCCAGCAGCTTGGGGACAGGGAATTACAATGAGCAGTTCTTC
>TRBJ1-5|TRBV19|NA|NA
CASRTPQVPGQPQHF
TGTGCCAGTAGGACCCCACAGGTTCCGGGTCAGCCCCAGCATTTT
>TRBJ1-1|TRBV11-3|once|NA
CASSHPTGRAFF
TGTGCCAGCAGTCATCCCACGGGCCGAGCTTTCTTT
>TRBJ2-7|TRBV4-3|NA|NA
CASSQDSDYEQYF
TGCGCCAGCAGCCAAGATTCCGACTACGAGCAGTACTTC
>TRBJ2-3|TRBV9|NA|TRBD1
CASSVGTGSHTDTQYF
TGTGCCAGCAGCGTAGGGACAGGCAGCCACACAGATACGCAGTATTTT
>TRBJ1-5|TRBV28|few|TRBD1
CASSLSPSDRGYQPQHF
TGTGCCAGCAGTTTATCCCCATCGGACAGGGGTTATCAGCCCCAGCATTTT
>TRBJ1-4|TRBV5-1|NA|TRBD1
CASRRTGNEKLFF
TGCGCCAGCAGAAGGACAGGGAATGAAAAACTGTTTTTT
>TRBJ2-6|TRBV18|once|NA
CASSPIGGPSGANVLTF
TGTGCCAGCTCTCCTATCGGGGGACCCTCTGGGGCCAACGTCCTGACTTTC
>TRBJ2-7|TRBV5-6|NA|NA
CASSLDTQPSGEQYF
TGTGCCAGCAGCTTGGATACACAGCCGTCGGGTGAGCAGTACTTC
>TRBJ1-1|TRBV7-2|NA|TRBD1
CASSQQGARTEAFF
TGTGCCAGCAGCCAACAGGGGGCAAGAACTGAAGCTTTCTTT
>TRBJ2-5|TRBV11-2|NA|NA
CASSSEGGTTQETQYF
TGTGCCAGCAGCTCCGAGGGGGGGACTACCCAAGAGACCCAGTACTTC
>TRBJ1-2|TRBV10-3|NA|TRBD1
CAISESTGVDYGYTF
TGTGCCATCAGTGAGAGTACAGGGGTGGACTATGGCTACACCTTC
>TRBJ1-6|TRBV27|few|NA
CASSFGQDNSPLHF
TGTGCCAGCAGTTTTGGACAAGATAATTCACCCCTCCACTTT
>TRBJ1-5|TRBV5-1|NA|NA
CASSLDGGNQPQHF
TGCGCCAGCAGCTTGGACGGCGGCAATCAGCCCCAGCATTTT
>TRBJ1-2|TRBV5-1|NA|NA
CASSSVGAGGYTF
TGCGCCAGCAGCTCCGTGGGAGCCGGCGGCTACACCTTC
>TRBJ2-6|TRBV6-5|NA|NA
CASSSGHSSGANVLTF
TGTGCCAGCAGTTCAGGGCACTCCTCTGGGGCCAACGTCCTGACTTTC
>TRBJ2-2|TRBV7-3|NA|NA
CASSLRGGTANTGELFF
TGTGCCAGCAGCTTAAGGGGCGGGACGGCGAACACCGGGGAGCTGTTTTTT
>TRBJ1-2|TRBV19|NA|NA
CASSRTAIEGYGYTF
TGTGCCAGTAGTAGGACCGCGATAGAGGGCTATGGCTACACCTTC
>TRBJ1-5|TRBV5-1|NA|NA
CASSLNGELNQPQHF
TGCGCCAGCAGCCTTAACGGGGAATTGAATCAGCCCCAGCATTTT
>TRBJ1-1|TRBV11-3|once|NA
CASRGPSMNTEAFF
TGTGCCAGCAGAGGGCCTTCCATGAACACTGAAGCTTTCTTT
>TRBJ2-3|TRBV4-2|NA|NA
CASSQDPSNTDTQYF
TGTGCCAGCAGCCAAGATCCCAGCAACACAGATACGCAGTATTTT
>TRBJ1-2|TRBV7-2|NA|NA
CASSSSREDGYTF
TGTGCCAGCAGCTCTAGCAGGGAGGATGGCTACACCTTC
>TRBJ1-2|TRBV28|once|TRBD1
CASRNPGTDYGYTF
TGTGCCAGCAGGAACCCCGGGACAGATTATGGCTACACCTTC
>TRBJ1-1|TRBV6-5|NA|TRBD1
CASLPGGLDTEAFF
TGTGCCAGCCTCCCAGGGGGGTTGGACACTGAAGCTTTCTTT
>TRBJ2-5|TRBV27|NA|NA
CASSLSWGRQETQYF
TGTGCCAGCAGTTTATCGTGGGGTCGGCAAGAGACCCAGTACTTC
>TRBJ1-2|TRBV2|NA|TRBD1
CASSSKRNTGGFGYTF
TGTGCCAGCAGCTCCAAGAGAAATACAGGGGGCTTCGGCTACACCTTC
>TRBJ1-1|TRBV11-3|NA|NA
CASSQAPEAFF
TGTGCCAGCAGCCAAGCCCCCGAAGCTTTCTTT
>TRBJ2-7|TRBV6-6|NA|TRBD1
CASFGGQGISYEQYF
TGTGCCAGCTTTGGTGGACAGGGTATCTCCTACGAGCAGTACTTC